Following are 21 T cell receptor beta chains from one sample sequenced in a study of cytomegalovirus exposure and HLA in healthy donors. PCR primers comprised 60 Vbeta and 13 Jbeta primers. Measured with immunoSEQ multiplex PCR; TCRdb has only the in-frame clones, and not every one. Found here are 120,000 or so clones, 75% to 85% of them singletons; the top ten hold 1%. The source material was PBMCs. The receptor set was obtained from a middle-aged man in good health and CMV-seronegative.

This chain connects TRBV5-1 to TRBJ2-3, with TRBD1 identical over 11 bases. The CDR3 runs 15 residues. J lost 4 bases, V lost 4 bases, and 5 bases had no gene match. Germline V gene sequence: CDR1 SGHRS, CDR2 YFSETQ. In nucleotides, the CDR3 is TGCGCCAGCAGCGGAGGACAGGGGGCCGCAGATACGCAGTATTTT. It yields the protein CASSGGQGAADTQYF.

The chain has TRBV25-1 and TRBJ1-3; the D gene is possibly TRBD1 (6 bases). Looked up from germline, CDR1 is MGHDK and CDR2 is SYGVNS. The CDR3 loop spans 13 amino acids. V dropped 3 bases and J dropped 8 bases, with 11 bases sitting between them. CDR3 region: CASSEGAWDTIYF. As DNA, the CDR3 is TGTGCCAGCAGTGAGGGGGCATGGGACACCATATATTTT.

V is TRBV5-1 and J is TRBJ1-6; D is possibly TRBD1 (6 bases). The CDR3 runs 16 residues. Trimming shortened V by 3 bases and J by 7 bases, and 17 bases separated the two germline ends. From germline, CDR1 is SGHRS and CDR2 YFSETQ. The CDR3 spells CASSSDATGINSPLHF. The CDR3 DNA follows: TGCGCCAGCAGCTCAGACGCTACAGGGATCAATTCACCCCTCCACTTT.

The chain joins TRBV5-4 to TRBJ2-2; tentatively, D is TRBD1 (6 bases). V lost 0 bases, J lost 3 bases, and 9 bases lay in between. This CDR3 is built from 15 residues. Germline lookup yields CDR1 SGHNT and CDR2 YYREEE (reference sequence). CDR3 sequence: CASSLGQGYTGELFF. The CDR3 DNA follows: TGTGCCAGCAGCTTGGGGCAGGGGTACACCGGGGAGCTGTTTTTT.

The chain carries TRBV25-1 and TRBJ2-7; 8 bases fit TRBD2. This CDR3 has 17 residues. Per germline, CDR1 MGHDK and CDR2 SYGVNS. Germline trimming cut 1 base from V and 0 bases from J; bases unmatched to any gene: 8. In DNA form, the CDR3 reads TGTGCCAGCAGTGAATTACGGGGGGGTTCCCTCTCCTACGAGCAGTACTTC. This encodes CASSELRGGSLSYEQYF.

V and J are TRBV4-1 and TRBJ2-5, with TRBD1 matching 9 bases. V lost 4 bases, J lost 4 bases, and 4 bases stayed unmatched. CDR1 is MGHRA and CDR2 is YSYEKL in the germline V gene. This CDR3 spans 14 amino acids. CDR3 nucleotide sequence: TGCGCCAGCAGCCCCGGACAGGGGACAGAGACCCAGTACTTC. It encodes CASSPGQGTETQYF.

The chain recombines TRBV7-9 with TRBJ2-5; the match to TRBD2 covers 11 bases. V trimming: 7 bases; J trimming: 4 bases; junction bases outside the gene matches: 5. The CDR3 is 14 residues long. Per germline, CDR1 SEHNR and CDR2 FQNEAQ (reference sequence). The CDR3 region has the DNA TGTGCCAGCATCAAGCTAGCGGGGGGAGAGACCCAGTACTTC. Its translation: CASIKLAGGETQYF.

The CDR3 loop is CASSTTSGNNEQFF. CDR3 DNA sequence: TGCGCCAGCAGCACGACTAGCGGGAACAATGAGCAGTTCTTC. The V call is TRBV5-1, the J call TRBJ2-1, with TRBD2 matching over 11 bases. The V gene's germline CDR1 is SGHRS and CDR2 YFSETQ. This CDR3 has 14 amino acids. The V and J ends lost 4 bases and 5 bases, in that order; junction bases with no gene match: 2.

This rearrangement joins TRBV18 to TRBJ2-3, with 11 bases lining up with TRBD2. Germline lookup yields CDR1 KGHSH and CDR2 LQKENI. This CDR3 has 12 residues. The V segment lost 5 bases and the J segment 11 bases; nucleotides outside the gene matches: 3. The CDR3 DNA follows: TGTGCCAGCTCATCGACTAGCGGGATGCAGTATTTT. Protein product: CASSSTSGMQYF.

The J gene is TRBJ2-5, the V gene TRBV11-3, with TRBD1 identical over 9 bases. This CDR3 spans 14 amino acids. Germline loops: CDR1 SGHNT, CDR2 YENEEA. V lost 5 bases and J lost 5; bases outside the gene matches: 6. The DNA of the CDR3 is TGTGCCAGCAGCCCCGGGACAGGGCGCGAGACCCAGTACTTC. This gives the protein CASSPGTGRETQYF.

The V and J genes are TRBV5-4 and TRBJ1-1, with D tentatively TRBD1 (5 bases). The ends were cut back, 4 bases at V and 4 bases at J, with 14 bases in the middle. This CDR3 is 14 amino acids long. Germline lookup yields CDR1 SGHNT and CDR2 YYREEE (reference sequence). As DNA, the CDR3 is TGTGCCAGCAGCACCCCGACAGCAGTCACTGAAGCTTTCTTT. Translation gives CASSTPTAVTEAFF.

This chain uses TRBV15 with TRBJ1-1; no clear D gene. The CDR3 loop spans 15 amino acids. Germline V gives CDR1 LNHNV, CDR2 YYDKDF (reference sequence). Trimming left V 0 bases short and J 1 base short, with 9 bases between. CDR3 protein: CATSRDRVGNTEAFF. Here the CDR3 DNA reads TGTGCCACCAGCAGAGATCGGGTAGGGAACACTGAAGCTTTCTTT.

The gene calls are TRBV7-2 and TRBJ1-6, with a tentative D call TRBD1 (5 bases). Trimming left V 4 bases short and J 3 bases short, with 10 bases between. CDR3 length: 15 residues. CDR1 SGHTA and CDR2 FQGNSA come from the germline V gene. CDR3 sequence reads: CASSYDSFYNSPLHF. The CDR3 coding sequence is TGTGCCAGCAGCTATGACAGCTTCTATAATTCACCCCTCCACTTT.

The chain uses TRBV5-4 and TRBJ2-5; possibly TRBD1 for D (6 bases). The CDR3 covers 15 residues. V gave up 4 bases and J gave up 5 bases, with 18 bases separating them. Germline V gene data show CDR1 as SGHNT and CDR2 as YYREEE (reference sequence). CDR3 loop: CASSQGLTVSETQYF. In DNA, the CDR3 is TGTGCCAGCAGCCAGGGGTTAACGGTTTCGGAGACCCAGTACTTC.

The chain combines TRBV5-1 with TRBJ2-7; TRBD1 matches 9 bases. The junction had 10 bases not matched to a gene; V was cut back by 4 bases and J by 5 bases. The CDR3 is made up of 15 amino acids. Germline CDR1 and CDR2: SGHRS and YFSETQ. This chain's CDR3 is CASSPMTGGAHEQYF. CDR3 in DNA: TGCGCCAGCAGCCCGATGACAGGGGGGGCCCACGAGCAGTACTTC.

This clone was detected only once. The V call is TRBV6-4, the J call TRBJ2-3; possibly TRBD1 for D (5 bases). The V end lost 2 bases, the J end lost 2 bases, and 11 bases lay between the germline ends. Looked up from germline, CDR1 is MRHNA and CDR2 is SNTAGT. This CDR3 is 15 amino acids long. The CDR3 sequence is CASSDDSLNTDTQYF. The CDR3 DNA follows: TGTGCCAGCAGTGACGACAGCCTAAACACAGATACGCAGTATTTT.

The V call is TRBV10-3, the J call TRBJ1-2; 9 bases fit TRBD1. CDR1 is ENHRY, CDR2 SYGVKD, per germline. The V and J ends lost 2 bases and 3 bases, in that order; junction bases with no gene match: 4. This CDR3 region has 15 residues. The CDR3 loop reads CAISEGTGLDYGYTF. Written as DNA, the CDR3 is TGTGCCATCAGTGAGGGGACAGGGTTGGACTATGGCTACACCTTC.

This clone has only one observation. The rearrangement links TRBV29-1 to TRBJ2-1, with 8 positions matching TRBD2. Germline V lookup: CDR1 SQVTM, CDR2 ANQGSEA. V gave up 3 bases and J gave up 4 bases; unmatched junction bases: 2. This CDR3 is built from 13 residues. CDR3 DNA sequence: TGCAGCGTTGACCAGCGGGAGTACAATGAGCAGTTCTTC. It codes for CSVDQREYNEQFF.

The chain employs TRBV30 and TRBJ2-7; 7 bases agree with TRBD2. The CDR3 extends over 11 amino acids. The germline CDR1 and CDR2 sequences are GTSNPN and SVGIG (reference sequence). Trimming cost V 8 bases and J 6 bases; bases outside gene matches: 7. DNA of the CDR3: TGTGCCGGCGGGAGAGACCTCGAGCAGTACTTC. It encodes CAGGRDLEQYF. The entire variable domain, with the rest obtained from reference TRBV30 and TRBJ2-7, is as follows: SQTIHQWPATLVQPVGSPLSLECTVEGTSNPNLYWYRQAAGRGLQLLFYSVGIGQISSEVPQNLSASRPQDRQFILSSKKLLLSDSGFYLCAGGRDLEQYFGPGTRLTVT.

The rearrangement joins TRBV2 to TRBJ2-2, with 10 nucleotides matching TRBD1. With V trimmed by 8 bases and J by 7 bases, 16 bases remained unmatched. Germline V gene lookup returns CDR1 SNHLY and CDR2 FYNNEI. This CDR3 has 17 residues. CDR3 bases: TGTGCCAGCGGTCGTCGTCCGACAGGGGGCGCGGGCGGGGAGCTGTTTTTT. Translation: CASGRRPTGGAGGELFF.

For the CDR3, the DNA is TGCGCCAGCAGCCAGACCAGGACAGCAACTAATGAAAAACTGTTTTTT. Residues: CASSQTRTATNEKLFF. The rearrangement links TRBV4-1 to TRBJ1-4; perhaps TRBD1 as D (6 bases). There are 16 residues in the CDR3. Trimming stripped 3 bases from V and 0 bases from J, with 11 bases between. In germline, CDR1 is MGHRA, CDR2 YSYEKL.